This T cell receptor beta chain was profiled in a study of blood T cell repertoires in COVID-19. Whole-study context: There were acute and convalescent COVID-19 samples, and they came from the United States, Italy and Spain. From T cells, B-cell-depleted T cells, or PBMCs came the material, which was cDNA or gDNA.

Germline CDR1 is LGHDT and CDR2 is YNNKEL (reference sequence). The CDR3 extends over 17 amino acids. Unmatched junction bases numbered 5, after V lost 1 base and J lost 2 bases. Produced via immunoSEQ multiplex PCR; TCRdb's table is partial and in-frame only. The data show about 200,000 clones, with 86% seen just once and about 6% held by the top ten. Participants' reported clinical history set cohort assignment. The material sequenced was PBMCs or T cells enriched from blood (not recorded which). The chain employs TRBV3-1 (or the pseudogene TRBV3-2) and TRBJ2-5, with 12 bases matching TRBD2. The receptor comes from a man between 40 and 49 years old with acute COVID-19. The DNA of the CDR3 is TGTGCCAGCAGCCAAGTGACTAGCGGGAGTTATCAAGAGACCCAGTACTTC. This sequence encodes CASSQVTSGSYQETQYF.